Listed here is a single T cell receptor beta chain. What it recognizes is unknown. Separate from the roughly 720-subject first cohort was the approximately 120-subject validation cohort, to which the donors belonged. These data are taken from a study of cytomegalovirus exposure and HLA in healthy donors. Study-wide results and limits: The dataset shows that most TCR sequences were rare, while some public TCRs occurred in many donors. Among TCR beta chains, those listed as cytomegalovirus-associated numbered approximately 150. Three chains tied to CMV proved CMV antigen-specific in vitro.

This CDR3 is built from 10 residues. The germline V gene has CDR1 MNHEY and CDR2 SVGAGI. With 9 bases removed from V and 6 bases from J, the gap between germline ends came to 7 bases. Data came from immunoSEQ multiplex PCR; TCRdb stores just in-frame clones and leaves some out. The table includes about 120,000 clones, nearly 90% detected once. The source of this sequence is a woman aged 18-35 years in good health and CMV-seronegative. Sequenced material: PBMCs. V is TRBV6-5 and J is TRBJ2-3, with D maybe TRBD2 (5 bases). The CDR3 region has the DNA TGTGCCAGTAGAGGGGATACGCAGTATTTT. Protein: CASRGDTQYF.